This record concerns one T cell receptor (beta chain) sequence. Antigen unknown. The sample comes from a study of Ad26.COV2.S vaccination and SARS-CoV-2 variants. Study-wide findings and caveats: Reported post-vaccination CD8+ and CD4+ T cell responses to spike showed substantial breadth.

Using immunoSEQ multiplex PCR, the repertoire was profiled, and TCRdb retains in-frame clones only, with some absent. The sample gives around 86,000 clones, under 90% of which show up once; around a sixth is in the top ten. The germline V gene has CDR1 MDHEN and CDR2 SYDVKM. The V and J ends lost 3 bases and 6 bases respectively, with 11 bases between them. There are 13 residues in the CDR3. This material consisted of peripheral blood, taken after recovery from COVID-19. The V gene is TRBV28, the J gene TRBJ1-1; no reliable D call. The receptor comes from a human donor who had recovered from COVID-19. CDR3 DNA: TGTGCCAGCAGTTTCCCCACTCGCTCTGAAGCTTTCTTT. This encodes CASSFPTRSEAFF.